This TCR beta chain was observed in a study of T cell responses to AZD1222 COVID-19 vaccine. General study findings and limits: Distributed over spike, vaccine-associated CD4 TCRs predominated at 160-218 and 743-854. Females outnumbered males among donors, who were mostly white British; clonal diversity was possibly underestimated.

This table comes from immunoSEQ multiplex PCR, and its TCRdb copy is limited to in-frame clones, with some not included. The sample has fewer than 120,000 clones, roughly 89% seen once. J gave up 3 bases and V 5 bases, and 5 bases lay outside the gene matches. CDR3 length: 15 amino acids. Germline V gene data show CDR1 as SGHVS and CDR2 as FNYEAQ. Points on this clone: Its antigen is currently unknown.

The sequences come from peripheral blood, collected 28 days after the second AZD1222 dose. The receptor was derived from an adult who received the AZD1222 COVID-19 vaccine. The J gene is TRBJ1-4, the V gene TRBV7-6; 8 bases agree with TRBD1. CDR3 DNA: TGTGCCAGCAGCCCCGGGACAGGTTCTAATGAAAAACTGTTTTTT. This sequence encodes CASSPGTGSNEKLFF.